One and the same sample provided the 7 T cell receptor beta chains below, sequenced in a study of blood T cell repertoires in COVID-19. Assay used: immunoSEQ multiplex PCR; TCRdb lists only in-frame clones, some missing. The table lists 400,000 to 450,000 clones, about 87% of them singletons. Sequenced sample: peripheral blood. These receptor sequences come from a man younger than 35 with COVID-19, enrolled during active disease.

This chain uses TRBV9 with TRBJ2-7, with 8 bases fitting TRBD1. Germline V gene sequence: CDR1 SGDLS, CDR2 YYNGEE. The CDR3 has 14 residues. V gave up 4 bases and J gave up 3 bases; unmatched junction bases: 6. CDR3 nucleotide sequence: TGTGCCAGCAGCACAGGACAGGGTGGCTACGAGCAGTACTTC. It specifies CASSTGQGGYEQYF.

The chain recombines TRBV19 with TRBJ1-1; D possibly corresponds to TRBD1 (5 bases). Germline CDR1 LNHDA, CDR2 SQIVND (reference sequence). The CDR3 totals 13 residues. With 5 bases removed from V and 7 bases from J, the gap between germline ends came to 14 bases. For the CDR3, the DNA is TGTGCCAGTAGTGCCCGGGGGGTAAGTGAAGCTTTCTTT. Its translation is CASSARGVSEAFF.

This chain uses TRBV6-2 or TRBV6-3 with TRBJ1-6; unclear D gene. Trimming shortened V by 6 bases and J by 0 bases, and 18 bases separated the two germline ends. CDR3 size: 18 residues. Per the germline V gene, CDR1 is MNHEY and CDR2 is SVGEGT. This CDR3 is CASSTPREKSSYNSPLHF. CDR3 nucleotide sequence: TGTGCCAGCAGCACCCCTCGGGAGAAGAGCTCCTATAATTCACCCCTCCACTTT.

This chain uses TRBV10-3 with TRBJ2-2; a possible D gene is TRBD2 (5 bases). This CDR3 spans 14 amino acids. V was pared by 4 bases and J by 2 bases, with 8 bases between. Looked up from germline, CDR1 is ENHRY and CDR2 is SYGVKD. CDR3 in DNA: TGTGCCATCAGTGGCGGGCCTAACACCGGGGAGCTGTTTTTT. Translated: CAISGGPNTGELFF.

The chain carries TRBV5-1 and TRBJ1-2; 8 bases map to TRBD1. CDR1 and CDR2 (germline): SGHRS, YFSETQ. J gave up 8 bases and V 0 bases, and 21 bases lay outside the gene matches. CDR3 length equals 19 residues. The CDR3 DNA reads TGCGCCAGCAGCTTGGAGTCGGGGACAGGCGACTCCGGCCCCCACGGCTACACCTTC. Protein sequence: CASSLESGTGDSGPHGYTF.

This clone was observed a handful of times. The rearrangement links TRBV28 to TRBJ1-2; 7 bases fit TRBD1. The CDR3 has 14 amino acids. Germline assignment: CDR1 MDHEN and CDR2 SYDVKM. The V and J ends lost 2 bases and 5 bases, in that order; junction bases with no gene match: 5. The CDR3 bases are TGTGCCAGCAGTTTACACACGACAGGGTATGGCTACACCTTC. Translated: CASSLHTTGYGYTF.

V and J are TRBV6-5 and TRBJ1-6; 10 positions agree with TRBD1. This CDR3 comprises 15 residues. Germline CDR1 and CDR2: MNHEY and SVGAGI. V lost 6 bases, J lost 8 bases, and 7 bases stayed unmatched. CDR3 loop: CASRTRQGAYSPLHF. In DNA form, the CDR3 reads TGTGCCAGCAGAACCCGACAGGGGGCATATTCACCCCTCCACTTT.